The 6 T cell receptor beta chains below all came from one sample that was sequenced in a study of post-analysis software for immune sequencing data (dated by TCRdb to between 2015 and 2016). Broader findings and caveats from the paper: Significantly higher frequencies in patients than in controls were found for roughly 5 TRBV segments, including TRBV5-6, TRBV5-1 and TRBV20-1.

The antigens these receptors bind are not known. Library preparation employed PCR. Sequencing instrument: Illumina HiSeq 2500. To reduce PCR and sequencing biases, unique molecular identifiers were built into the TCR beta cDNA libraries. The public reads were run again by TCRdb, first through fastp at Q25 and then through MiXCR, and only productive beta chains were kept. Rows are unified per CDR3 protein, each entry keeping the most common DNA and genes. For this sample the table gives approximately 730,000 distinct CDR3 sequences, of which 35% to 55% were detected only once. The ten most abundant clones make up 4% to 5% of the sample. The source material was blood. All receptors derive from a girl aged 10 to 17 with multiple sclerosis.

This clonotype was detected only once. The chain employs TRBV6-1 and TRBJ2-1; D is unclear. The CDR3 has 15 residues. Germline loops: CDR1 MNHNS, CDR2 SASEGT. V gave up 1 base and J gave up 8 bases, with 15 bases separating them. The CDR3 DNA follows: TGTGCCAGCAGTGAAGGGCTCGAACCGGGCGATGAGCAGTTCTTC. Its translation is CASSEGLEPGDEQFF.

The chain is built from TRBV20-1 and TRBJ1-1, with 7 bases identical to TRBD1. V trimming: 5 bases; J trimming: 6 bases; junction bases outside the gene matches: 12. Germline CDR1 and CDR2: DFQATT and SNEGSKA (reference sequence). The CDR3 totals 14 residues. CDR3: CSAGPRGERPEAFF. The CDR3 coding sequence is TGCAGTGCTGGACCCAGGGGGGAGAGACCTGAAGCTTTCTTT.

CDR3 loop: CALRGGDRPGGYTF. CDR3 coding DNA: TGTGCCCTTCGGGGGGGAGACAGGCCCGGTGGCTACACCTTC. This sequence joins TRBV10-3 and TRBJ1-2, with D possibly being TRBD1 (6 bases). Looked up from germline, CDR1 is ENHRY and CDR2 is SYGVKD. Deletions cut 11 bases from V and 7 bases from J, with 23 bases between. This CDR3 contains 14 residues.

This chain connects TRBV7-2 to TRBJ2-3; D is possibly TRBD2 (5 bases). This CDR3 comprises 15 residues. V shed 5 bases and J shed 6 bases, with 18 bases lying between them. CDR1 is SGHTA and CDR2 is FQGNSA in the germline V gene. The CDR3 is CASSPGNLRADTQYF. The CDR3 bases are TGTGCCAGCAGCCCCGGCAACCTGAGGGCGGATACGCAGTATTTT.

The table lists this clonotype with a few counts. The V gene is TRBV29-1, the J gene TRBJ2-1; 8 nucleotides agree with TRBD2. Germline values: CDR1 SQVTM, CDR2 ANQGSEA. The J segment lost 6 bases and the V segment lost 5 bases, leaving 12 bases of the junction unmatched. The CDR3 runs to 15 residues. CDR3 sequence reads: CSVSQISGRANEQFF. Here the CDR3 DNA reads TGCAGCGTTTCCCAAATAAGCGGGAGAGCCAATGAGCAGTTCTTC.

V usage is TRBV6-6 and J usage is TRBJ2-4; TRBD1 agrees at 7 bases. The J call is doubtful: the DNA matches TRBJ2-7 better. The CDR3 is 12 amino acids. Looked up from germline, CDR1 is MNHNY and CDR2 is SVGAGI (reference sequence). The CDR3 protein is CASRTTGLEQYF. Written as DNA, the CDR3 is TGTGCCAGCAGAACGACAGGGCTCGAGCAGTACTTC.